Sequencing of this T cell receptor (beta chain) was carried out in a study of identifying expanded T cells in peripheral blood. Healthy donors had no documented immune events, such as infections, while sampled. Data came from immunoSEQ multiplex PCR; TCRdb stores just in-frame clones and leaves some out. The top ten hold about 20% of the sample, which has about 63,000 clones, over 75% seen once. The sequence came from a person aged 18-70 years in good health. Sequenced sample: blood.

For the CDR3, the DNA is TGTGCCAGTAGCAGGGACACGGCAGCATATGGCTACACCTTC. It translates to CASSRDTAAYGYTF. V gene TRBV19 combines with J gene TRBJ1-2; D is perhaps TRBD1 (6 bases). Trimming took 6 bases from V and 5 from J, leaving 16 bases between them. The germline CDR1 and CDR2 sequences are LNHDA and SQIVND (reference sequence). The CDR3 is made up of 14 amino acids.